These 17 T cell receptor beta chains originate from one sample sequenced in a study of T cell repertoires in cytomegalovirus infection. These receptors' targets are unknown. TCRdb re-called the reads through MiXCR, storing one row per CDR3 protein. The sample has nearly 700,000 distinct CDR3 sequences; approximately 33% are singletons. The material was cultured PBMCs, obtained from culture after CMV antigen stimulation. Receptors were obtained from a human donor in good health (CMV status not recorded). Some clones in this sample may be carry-over from other donors' samples.

The CDR3 loop reads CSARDIDVYEQYF. The CDR3 region has the DNA TGCAGTGCTAGAGATATAGATGTCTACGAGCAGTACTTC. The gene calls are TRBV20-1 and TRBJ2-7; D not resolved. In germline, CDR1 is DFQATT, CDR2 SNEGSKA (reference sequence). The CDR3 is 13 residues long. The V gene lost 0 bases and the J gene lost 3 bases, with 9 bases spanning the gap.

On this clonotype itself: The germline gene is not matched at one end of the junction; a read error may be the cause. The chain links TRBV11-2 to TRBJ2-3; 9 nucleotides match TRBD2. Germline CDR1 is SGHAT and CDR2 is FQNNGV. The CDR3 is 14 residues long. This CDR3 is CATSLTSGVDTQYF. CDR3 in DNA: TGTGCCACCAGCTTGACTAGCGGAGTTGATACGCAGTATTTT.

This chain links TRBV6-2 or TRBV6-3 with TRBJ2-7, with 11 nucleotides matching TRBD2. The CDR3 loop spans 13 amino acids. The V and J ends lost 5 bases and 6 bases, in that order; junction bases with no gene match: 3. The V gene's germline CDR1 is MNHEY and CDR2 SVGEGT. The CDR3 reads CASSLLAGGEQYF. As DNA, the CDR3 is TGTGCCAGCAGTCTCCTAGCGGGAGGCGAGCAGTACTTC.

The rearrangement joins TRBV18 to TRBJ2-7; possibly TRBD1 for D (6 bases). Germline CDR1 KGHSH, CDR2 LQKENI. Trimming removed 4 bases from V and 6 bases from J, with 13 bases in between. There are 13 residues in the CDR3. The DNA for the CDR3 is TGTGCCAGCTCACTCAGGGGCCTCCCCGAGCAGTACTTC. This codes for CASSLRGLPEQYF.

The genes are TRBV12-3 or TRBV12-4 and TRBJ1-1; 7 bases agree with TRBD1. Losses at the gene ends were 6 bases for V and 0 bases for J; bases not matched to a gene: 4. The CDR3 spans 14 residues. CDR3 DNA sequence: TGTGCCAGCAGCGCGACAGGGTTGAACACTGAAGCTTTCTTT. As protein: CASSATGLNTEAFF.

This clonotype was recorded a few times. The genes are TRBV7-9 and TRBJ2-3; 7 bases fit TRBD2. V trimming: 5 bases; J trimming: 7 bases; junction bases outside the gene matches: 18. Germline V gene data show CDR1 as SEHNR and CDR2 as FQNEAQ (reference sequence). CDR3 length: 17 amino acids. The CDR3 loop reads CASSPLDPAGSPYTQYF. The CDR3 bases are TGTGCCAGCAGCCCACTCGACCCAGCGGGAAGTCCATATACGCAGTATTTT.

V and J are TRBV7-9 and TRBJ2-6, with unresolved D. CDR1 is SEHNR, CDR2 FQNEAQ, per germline (reference sequence). The length of the CDR3 is 14 residues. V shed 8 bases and J shed 1 base, with 9 bases lying between them. CDR3 bases: TGTGCCAGCCCCCCGCGGTCTGGGGCCAACGTCCTGACTTTC. Amino acid sequence: CASPPRSGANVLTF.

The chain recombines TRBV28 with TRBJ1-3, with 7 nucleotides matching TRBD1. CDR1 and CDR2 from the germline V gene are MDHEN and SYDVKM. V was pared by 6 bases and J by 5 bases, with 7 bases of the junction left unmatched. The CDR3 is 14 amino acids. The CDR3 region has the DNA TGTGCCAGCAGGATACAGGGGTCGAGAAACACCATATATTTT. The encoded protein is CASRIQGSRNTIYF.

This clonotype was seen at least ten times. J is TRBJ1-1 and V is TRBV7-2; tentative D call: TRBD1 (5 bases). The CDR3 is 18 amino acids. CDR1 and CDR2 from the germline V gene are SGHTA and FQGNSA. Trimming cost V 1 base and J 5 bases, with 23 bases left between them. CDR3 sequence: CASSLVFVSGRDGTEAFF. The CDR3 nucleotides are TGTGCCAGCAGCTTAGTTTTCGTGTCGGGCAGGGATGGGACTGAAGCTTTCTTT.

The chain links TRBV2 to TRBJ1-3; possible D gene TRBD1, 5 bases. The CDR3 totals 14 residues. V was pared by 6 bases and J by 4 bases, with 13 bases between. Per the germline V gene, CDR1 is SNHLY and CDR2 is FYNNEI. The DNA of the CDR3 is TGTGCCAGCAGGGGGGACTCCGGCGGAAACACCATATATTTT. Protein: CASRGDSGGNTIYF.

The V and J genes are TRBV7-2 and TRBJ2-7; possibly TRBD1 for D (6 bases). Germline loops: CDR1 SGHTA, CDR2 FQGNSA. CDR3 length: 14 residues. Trimming took 3 bases from V and 0 from J, leaving 9 bases between them. CDR3 protein: CASSFTGISYEQYF. CDR3 bases: TGTGCCAGCAGCTTCACAGGGATCTCCTACGAGCAGTACTTC. Full variable domain (remainder filled in from reference TRBV7-2 and TRBJ2-7): GAGVSQSPSNKVTEKGKDVELRCDPISGHTALYWYRQSLGQGLEFLIYFQGNSAPDKSGLPSDRFSAERTGGSVSTLTIQRTQQEDSAVYLCASSFTGISYEQYFGPGTRLTVT.

This chain connects TRBV5-4 to TRBJ1-3, with 10 positions matching TRBD1. The CDR3 contains 16 residues. The germline gives CDR1 SGHNT, CDR2 YYREEE (reference sequence). V shed 4 bases and J 1 base; nucleotides not matched to a gene: 5. Written as DNA, the CDR3 is TGTGCCAGCAGCCGTGGACAGGGGGTATCTGGAAACACCATATATTTT. The encoded protein is CASSRGQGVSGNTIYF.

In this sample, this clonotype turned up a few times. This chain connects TRBV12-3 or TRBV12-4 to TRBJ1-2; 8 bases are shared with TRBD1. The CDR3 consists of 15 residues. The V and J ends lost 5 bases and 6 bases, in that order; junction bases with no gene match: 11. The DNA for the CDR3 is TGTGCCAGCAGTCTCTACACGACAGGGGAGGATGGCTACACCTTC. It is translated as CASSLYTTGEDGYTF.

This clonotype appeared a single time. The genes are TRBV5-5 and TRBJ2-1; D might be TRBD2 (6 bases). This CDR3 has 17 residues. Germline lookup yields CDR1 SGHKS and CDR2 YYEKEE (reference sequence). V was pared by 3 bases and J by 0 bases, with 16 bases between. The CDR3 region is CASSYTRGLLSYNEQFF. In DNA, the CDR3 is TGTGCCAGCAGCTATACCCGGGGACTTCTCTCCTACAATGAGCAGTTCTTC.

The chain carries TRBV7-2 and TRBJ1-3; TRBD1 aligns across 7 bases. Trimming cost V 5 bases and J 3 bases; bases outside gene matches: 7. The CDR3 sequence is 15 residues long. The germline gives CDR1 SGHTA, CDR2 FQGNSA. DNA of the CDR3: TGTGCCAGCAGCCCAGGGTGGGACAGTGGAAACACCATATATTTT. Amino acid sequence: CASSPGWDSGNTIYF.

This clonotype occurred a few times. The rearrangement joins TRBV7-9 to TRBJ1-4; D possibly corresponds to TRBD1 (5 bases). This CDR3 comprises 14 residues. The V end lost 5 bases, the J end lost 8 bases, and 15 bases lay between the germline ends. CDR1 is SEHNR, CDR2 FQNEAQ, per germline (reference sequence). The CDR3 protein is CASSPRAEGEKLFF. CDR3 bases: TGTGCCAGCAGCCCCCGGGCCGAGGGGGAAAAACTGTTTTTT.

V and J are TRBV14 and TRBJ1-3; D is perhaps TRBD1 (5 bases). The germline V gene encodes CDR1 SGHDN and CDR2 FVKESK. Trimming took 4 bases from V and 7 from J, leaving 11 bases between them. The CDR3 sequence is 13 residues long. CDR3 nucleotide sequence: TGTGCCAGCAGCCCCTGGCAGGGTAACACCATATATTTT. Translated: CASSPWQGNTIYF.